This TCR beta chain was retrieved from a study of identical twins. TCRdb reprocessed the 5' RACE reads via MiXCR and lists one record per CDR3 protein. Seen here are 500,000 or so distinct CDR3 sequences, 22% observed once, and the top ten hold roughly 0.91%. There are 13 residues in the CDR3. V lost 3 bases to trimming and J lost 3 bases; unmatched junction nucleotides: 5. The germline V gene encodes CDR1 DFQATT and CDR2 SNEGSKA (reference sequence). The sample was also reused in another study, on T cells expressing NK-cell markers.

The source is a woman younger than 35 in good health. Source material: CD4+ T cells sorted from blood. V and J are TRBV20-1 and TRBJ2-7, with TRBD1 matching over 7 bases. The CDR3, as DNA: TGCAGTGCTAGGGCCGGGACAGACTACGAGCAGTACTTC. Its translation: CSARAGTDYEQYF.